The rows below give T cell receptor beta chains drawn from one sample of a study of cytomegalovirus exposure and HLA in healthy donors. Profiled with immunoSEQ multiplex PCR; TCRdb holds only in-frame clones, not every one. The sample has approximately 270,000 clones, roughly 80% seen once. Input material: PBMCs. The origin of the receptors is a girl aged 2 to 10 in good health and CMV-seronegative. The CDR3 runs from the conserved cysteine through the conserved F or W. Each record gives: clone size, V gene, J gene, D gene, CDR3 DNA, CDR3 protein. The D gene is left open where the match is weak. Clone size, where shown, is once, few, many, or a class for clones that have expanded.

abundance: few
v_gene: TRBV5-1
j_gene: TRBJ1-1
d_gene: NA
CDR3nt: TGCGCCAGCAGCTTGAGGGGGGGGCATAACACTGAAGCTTTCTTT
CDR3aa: CASSLRGGHNTEAFF

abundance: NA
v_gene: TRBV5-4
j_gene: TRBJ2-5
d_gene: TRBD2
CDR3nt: TGTGCCAGCAGTTACAGACTAGCGGGAAGTCAAGAGACCCAGTACTTC
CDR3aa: CASSYRLAGSQETQYF

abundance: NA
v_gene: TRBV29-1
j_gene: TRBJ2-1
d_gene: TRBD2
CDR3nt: TGCAGCGCCCTAGGGGAGGGCTTCTACAATGAGCAGTTCTTC
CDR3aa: CSALGEGFYNEQFF

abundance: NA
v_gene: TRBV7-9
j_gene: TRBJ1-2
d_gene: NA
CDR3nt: TGTGCCAGCAGCCTTACCCGGCACAGGGTCTCCCCTCCTAACTATGGCTACACCTTC
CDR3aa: CASSLTRHRVSPPNYGYTF

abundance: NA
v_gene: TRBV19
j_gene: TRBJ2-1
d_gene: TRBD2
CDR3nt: TGTGCCAGTCGATACCGGTGGGGGGAGGGTGCGGCAATCAATGAGCAGTTCTTC
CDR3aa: CASRYRWGEGAAINEQFF

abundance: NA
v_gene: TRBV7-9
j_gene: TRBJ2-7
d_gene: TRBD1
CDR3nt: TGTGCCAGCAGCTTATTGGGACAGGGTTTCGACGAGCAGTACTTC
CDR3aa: CASSLLGQGFDEQYF

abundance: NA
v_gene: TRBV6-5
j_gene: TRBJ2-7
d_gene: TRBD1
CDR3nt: TGTGCCAGCAGAGCCAGGGGGACGGCGTCCTACGAGCAGTACTTC
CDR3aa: CASRARGTASYEQYF

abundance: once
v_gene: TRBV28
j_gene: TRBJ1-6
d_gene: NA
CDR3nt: TGTGCCAGCAGCCAGCGGGATTCACCCCTCCACTTT
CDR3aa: CASSQRDSPLHF

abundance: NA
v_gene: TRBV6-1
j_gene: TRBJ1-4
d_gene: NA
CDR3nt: TGTGCCACCTCACGGGAGCTGGCAACTAATGAAAAACTGTTTTTT
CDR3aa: CATSRELATNEKLFF

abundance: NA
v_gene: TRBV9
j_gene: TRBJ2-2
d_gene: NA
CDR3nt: TGTGCCAGCACCCCCCCTAGCAGCGGGGAGCTGTTTTTT
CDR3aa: CASTPPSSGELFF

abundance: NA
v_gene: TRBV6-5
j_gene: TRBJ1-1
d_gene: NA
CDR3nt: TGTGCCAGCCTCAGGATTTTGAACACTGAAGCTTTCTTT
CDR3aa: CASLRILNTEAFF

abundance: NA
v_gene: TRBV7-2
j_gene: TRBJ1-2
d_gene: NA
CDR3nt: TGTGCCAGCAGGCCCACGACAGGCCTTTATGGCTACACCTTC
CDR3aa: CASRPTTGLYGYTF

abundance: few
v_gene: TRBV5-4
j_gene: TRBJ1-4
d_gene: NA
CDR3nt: TGTGCCAGCAGCGGGGGCGGGTCGCCTAATGAAAAACTGTTTTTT
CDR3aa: CASSGGGSPNEKLFF

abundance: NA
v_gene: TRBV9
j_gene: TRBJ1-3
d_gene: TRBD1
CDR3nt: TGTGCCAGCAGCGTAGAGACAGGGTCTGGAAACACCATATATTTT
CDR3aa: CASSVETGSGNTIYF

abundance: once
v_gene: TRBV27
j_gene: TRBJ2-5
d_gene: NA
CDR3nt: TGTGCCAGCAGTTACGCCGGGTTGGTTGGCACCGAGTGGGAGACCCAGTACTTC
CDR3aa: CASSYAGLVGTEWETQYF

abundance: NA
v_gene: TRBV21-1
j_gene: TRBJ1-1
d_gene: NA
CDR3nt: TGTGCCAGCAGTAAAGCTGGGGGAGGGAACACTGAAGCTTTCTTT
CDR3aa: CASSKAGGGNTEAFF

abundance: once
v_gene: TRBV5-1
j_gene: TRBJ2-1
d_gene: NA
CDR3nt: TGCGCCAGCAGCTTCCTGGTTGATAGCAATGAGCAGTTCTTC
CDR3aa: CASSFLVDSNEQFF

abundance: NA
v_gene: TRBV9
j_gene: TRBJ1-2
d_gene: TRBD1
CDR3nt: TGTGCCAGCAGACAACAGGGGGCTGATGGCTACACCTTC
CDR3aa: CASRQQGADGYTF

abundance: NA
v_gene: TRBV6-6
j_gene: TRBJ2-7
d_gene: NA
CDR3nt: TGTGCCAGCAGTTACTCGAGCCCCAGGCTATCCTACGAGCAGTACTTC
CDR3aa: CASSYSSPRLSYEQYF

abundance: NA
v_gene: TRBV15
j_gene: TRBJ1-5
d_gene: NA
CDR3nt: TGTGCCACCAGCACCTTTTGGGGGGGGCACTATAGCAATCAGCCCCAGCATTTT
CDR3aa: CATSTFWGGHYSNQPQHF